This TCR beta chain was captured by sequencing in a study of identical twins. The study's findings and limits: The degree of excess twin sharing was weaker in beta out-of-frame sequences. Abundant beta clonotypes from cord blood had fewer insertions, unlike memory repertoires, which showed none.

Comment on this clonotype: Its antigen is not identified.

Trimming removed 3 bases from V and 7 bases from J, with 18 bases in between. This CDR3 has 16 residues. CDR1 and CDR2 (germline): SGHTA, FQGTGA. Healthy Caucasians provided all donations. TCRdb used MiXCR to reprocess the 5' RACE reads, holding one entry per CDR3 protein. The sample shows fewer than 800,000 distinct CDR3 sequences, 7.1% of them seen only once. In addition, the sample was reused for a study of yellow fever vaccine responses in identical twins.

The genes are TRBV7-3 and TRBJ1-4, with D unresolved. The sequenced sample was PBMCs. This sequence was found in a woman younger than 35 in good health. The CDR3: CASSLWPNAPSEKLFF. Here the CDR3 DNA reads TGTGCCAGCAGCTTGTGGCCGAATGCCCCAAGTGAAAAACTGTTTTTT.